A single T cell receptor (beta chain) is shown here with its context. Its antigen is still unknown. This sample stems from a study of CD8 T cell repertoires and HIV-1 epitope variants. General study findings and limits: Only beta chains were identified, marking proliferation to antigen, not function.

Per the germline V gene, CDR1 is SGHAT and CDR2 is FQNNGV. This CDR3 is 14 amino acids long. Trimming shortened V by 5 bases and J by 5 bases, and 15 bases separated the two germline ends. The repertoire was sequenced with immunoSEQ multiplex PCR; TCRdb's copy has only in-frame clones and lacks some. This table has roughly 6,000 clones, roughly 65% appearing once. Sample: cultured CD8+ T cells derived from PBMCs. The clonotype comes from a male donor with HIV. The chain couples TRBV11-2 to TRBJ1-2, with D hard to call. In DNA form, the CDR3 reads TGTGCCAGCAGCCCTACGTCGCCACCTTATGGCTACACCTTC. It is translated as CASSPTSPPYGYTF.